A selection of T cell receptor beta chains follows, all from one sample in a study of technical replicates of blood from several donors. Profiling relied on immunoSEQ multiplex PCR, and the TCRdb table lists in-frame clones only, not all of them. Among roughly 97,000 clones listed, 95% to 96% were seen once. Specimen: T cells isolated from PBMCs. The receptors here all came from a human donor in good health. The CDR3 runs from the conserved cysteine through the conserved F or W. A D gene is named only where the DNA matches it firmly. Clone size is shown for a subset of rows, as once, few, many or a class of expanded clone.

d_call: .
cdr3_length: 12
v_call: TRBV6-1
clone_size: .
j_call: TRBJ1-4
cdr3_aa: CASMAVGEKLFF
cdr3_nt: TGTGCCAGCATGGCGGTGGGTGAAAAACTGTTTTTT

d_call: .
cdr3_length: 12
v_call: TRBV18
clone_size: .
j_call: TRBJ2-7
cdr3_aa: CASSPDYYEQYF
cdr3_nt: TGTGCCAGCTCTCCCGACTACTACGAGCAGTACTTC

d_call: .
cdr3_length: 13
v_call: TRBV27
clone_size: .
j_call: TRBJ1-2
cdr3_aa: CASSFTGLGGYTF
cdr3_nt: TGTGCCAGCAGTTTCACAGGGTTGGGTGGCTACACCTTC

d_call: TRBD1
cdr3_length: 14
v_call: TRBV6-5
clone_size: .
j_call: TRBJ1-6
cdr3_aa: CASRPGTGDSPLHF
cdr3_nt: TGTGCCAGCAGGCCTGGGACAGGGGATTCACCCCTCCACTTT

d_call: .
cdr3_length: 12
v_call: TRBV10-3
clone_size: few
j_call: TRBJ2-1
cdr3_aa: CAISGQYNEQFF
cdr3_nt: TGTGCCATCAGTGGTCAGTACAATGAGCAGTTCTTC

d_call: .
cdr3_length: 14
v_call: TRBV7-2
clone_size: .
j_call: TRBJ2-5
cdr3_aa: CASSSEQGSETQYF
cdr3_nt: TGTGCCAGCAGCTCGGAACAGGGATCAGAGACCCAGTACTTC

d_call: .
cdr3_length: 14
v_call: TRBV19
clone_size: .
j_call: TRBJ2-2
cdr3_aa: CASSIGAATGELFF
cdr3_nt: TGTGCCAGTAGTATTGGAGCGGCCACCGGGGAGCTGTTTTTT

d_call: .
cdr3_length: 14
v_call: TRBV9
clone_size: .
j_call: TRBJ2-7
cdr3_aa: CASSPRPGNYEQYF
cdr3_nt: TGTGCCAGCAGCCCTCGACCGGGGAACTACGAGCAGTACTTC

d_call: .
cdr3_length: 13
v_call: TRBV6-1
clone_size: .
j_call: TRBJ2-7
cdr3_aa: CASSVWQVYEQYF
cdr3_nt: TGTGCCAGCAGTGTGTGGCAAGTCTACGAGCAGTACTTC

d_call: .
cdr3_length: 16
v_call: TRBV30
clone_size: .
j_call: TRBJ2-7
cdr3_aa: CAWSTWGQRTIYEQYF
cdr3_nt: TGTGCCTGGAGTACCTGGGGACAACGCACAATCTACGAGCAGTACTTC

d_call: .
cdr3_length: 14
v_call: TRBV2
clone_size: .
j_call: TRBJ1-4
cdr3_aa: CASSGGGVREKLFF
cdr3_nt: TGTGCCAGCAGCGGCGGGGGTGTGAGGGAAAAACTGTTTTTT

d_call: TRBD1
cdr3_length: 17
v_call: TRBV25-1
clone_size: .
j_call: TRBJ1-1
cdr3_aa: CASRSSPGQGNNTEAFF
cdr3_nt: TGTGCCTCCCGATCCTCTCCGGGACAGGGAAATAACACTGAAGCTTTCTTT

d_call: .
cdr3_length: 13
v_call: TRBV27
clone_size: .
j_call: TRBJ2-1
cdr3_aa: CASSLVQYNEQFF
cdr3_nt: TGTGCCAGCAGTTTAGTACAGTACAATGAGCAGTTCTTC

d_call: .
cdr3_length: 13
v_call: TRBV30
clone_size: .
j_call: TRBJ2-4
cdr3_aa: CAWVNRERNIQYF
cdr3_nt: TGTGCCTGGGTGAACAGGGAGAGAAACATTCAGTACTTC

d_call: .
cdr3_length: 14
v_call: TRBV6-5
clone_size: .
j_call: TRBJ1-1
cdr3_aa: CASSYRGGNTEAFF
cdr3_nt: TGTGCCAGCAGTTACAGGGGCGGGAACACTGAAGCTTTCTTT

d_call: TRBD1
cdr3_length: 15
v_call: TRBV4-1
clone_size: .
j_call: TRBJ1-2
cdr3_aa: CASSHEDRGNYGYTF
cdr3_nt: TGCGCCAGCAGCCATGAAGACAGGGGGAACTATGGCTACACCTTC

d_call: TRBD2
cdr3_length: 15
v_call: TRBV5-1
clone_size: .
j_call: TRBJ2-7
cdr3_aa: CASSFIGGVSYEQYF
cdr3_nt: TGCGCCAGCAGTTTCATCGGGGGGGTTTCCTACGAGCAGTACTTC